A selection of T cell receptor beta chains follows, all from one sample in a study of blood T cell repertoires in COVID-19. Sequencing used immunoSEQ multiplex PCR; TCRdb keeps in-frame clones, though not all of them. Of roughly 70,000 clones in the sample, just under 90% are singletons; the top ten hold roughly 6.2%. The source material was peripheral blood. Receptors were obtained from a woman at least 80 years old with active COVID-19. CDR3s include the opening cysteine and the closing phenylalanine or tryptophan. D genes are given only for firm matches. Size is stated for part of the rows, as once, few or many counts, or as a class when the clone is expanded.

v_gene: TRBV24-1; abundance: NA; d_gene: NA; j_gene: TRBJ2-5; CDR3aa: CATRESRWTQRETQYF; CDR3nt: TGTGCCACTAGGGAGTCTCGGTGGACCCAAAGAGAGACCCAGTACTTC
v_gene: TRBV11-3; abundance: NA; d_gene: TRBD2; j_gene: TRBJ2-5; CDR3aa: CASSLGLSGGIGETQYF; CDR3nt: TGTGCCAGCAGCTTAGGTCTAAGCGGGGGTATCGGAGAGACCCAGTACTTC
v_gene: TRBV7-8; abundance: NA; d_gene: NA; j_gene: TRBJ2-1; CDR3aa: CASSFDSIYEQFF; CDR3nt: TGTGCCAGCAGCTTCGACTCTATATATGAGCAGTTCTTC
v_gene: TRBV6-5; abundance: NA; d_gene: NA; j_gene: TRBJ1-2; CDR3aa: CASSLGQGNYGYTF; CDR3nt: TGTGCCAGCAGCCTGGGGCAGGGCAACTATGGCTACACCTTC
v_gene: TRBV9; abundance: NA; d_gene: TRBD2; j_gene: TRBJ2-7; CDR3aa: CASSVGLADYEQYF; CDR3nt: TGTGCCAGCAGCGTAGGACTAGCCGACTACGAGCAGTACTTC
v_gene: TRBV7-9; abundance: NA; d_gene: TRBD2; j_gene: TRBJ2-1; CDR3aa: CASSFGLAFNEQFF; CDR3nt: TGTGCCAGCAGCTTCGGACTAGCTTTCAATGAGCAGTTCTTC
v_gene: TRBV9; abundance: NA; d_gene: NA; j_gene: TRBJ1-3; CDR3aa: CASSVEVLPGNTIYF; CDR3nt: TGTGCCAGCAGCGTAGAAGTCCTACCTGGAAACACCATATATTTT
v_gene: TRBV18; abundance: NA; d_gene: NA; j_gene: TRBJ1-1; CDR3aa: CASSPIRDTEAFF; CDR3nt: TGTGCCAGCTCACCGATCCGGGACACTGAAGCTTTCTTT
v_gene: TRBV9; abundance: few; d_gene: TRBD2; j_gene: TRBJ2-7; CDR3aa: CASSVVPGGVYEQYF; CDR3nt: TGTGCCAGCAGCGTAGTACCGGGAGGCGTCTACGAGCAGTACTTC
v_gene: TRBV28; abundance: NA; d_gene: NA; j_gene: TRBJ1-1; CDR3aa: CASSFQQPRRTEAFF; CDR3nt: TGTGCCAGCAGTTTCCAACAGCCCCGGAGGACTGAAGCTTTCTTT
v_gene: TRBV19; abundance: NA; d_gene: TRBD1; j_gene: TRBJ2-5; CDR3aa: CASSADRGLSETQYF; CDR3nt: TGTGCCAGTAGTGCGGACAGGGGGCTCAGCGAGACCCAGTACTTC
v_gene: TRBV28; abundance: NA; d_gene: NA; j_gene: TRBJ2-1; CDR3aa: CASSFSLSYNEQFF; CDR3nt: TGTGCCAGCAGTTTCTCTTTATCCTACAATGAGCAGTTCTTC
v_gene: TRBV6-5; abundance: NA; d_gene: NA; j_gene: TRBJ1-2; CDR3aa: CASSRIGSDGYTF; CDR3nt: TGTGCCAGCAGCAGGATAGGATCGGATGGCTACACCTTC
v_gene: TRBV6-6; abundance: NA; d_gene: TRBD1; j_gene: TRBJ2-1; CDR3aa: CASSYPGQEVYNEQFF; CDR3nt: TGTGCCAGCAGTTACCCGGGACAGGAGGTTTACAATGAGCAGTTCTTC
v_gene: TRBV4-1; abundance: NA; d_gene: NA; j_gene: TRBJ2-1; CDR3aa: CASSQGEVGEQFF; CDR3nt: TGCGCCAGCAGCCAAGGGGAGGTTGGAGAGCAGTTCTTC
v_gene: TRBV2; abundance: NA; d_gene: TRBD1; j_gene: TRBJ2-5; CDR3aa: CASGWDSQETQYF; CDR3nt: TGTGCCAGCGGCTGGGACAGCCAAGAGACCCAGTACTTC
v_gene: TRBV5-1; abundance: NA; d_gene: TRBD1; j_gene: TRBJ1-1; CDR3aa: CASSTWTGTEAFF; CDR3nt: TGCGCCAGCAGCACCTGGACAGGGACTGAAGCTTTCTTT
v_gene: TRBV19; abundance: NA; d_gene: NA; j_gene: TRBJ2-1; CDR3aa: CASSIAGVYNEQFF; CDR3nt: TGTGCCAGTAGTATAGCGGGAGTATACAATGAGCAGTTCTTC
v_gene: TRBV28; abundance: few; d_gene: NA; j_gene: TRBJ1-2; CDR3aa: CASSSRQVYTF; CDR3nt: TGTGCCAGCAGTTCGAGACAGGTTTACACCTTC
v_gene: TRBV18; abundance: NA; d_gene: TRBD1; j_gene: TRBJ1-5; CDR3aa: CASSPDREDQPQHF; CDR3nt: TGTGCCAGCTCACCGGACAGGGAGGATCAGCCCCAGCATTTT
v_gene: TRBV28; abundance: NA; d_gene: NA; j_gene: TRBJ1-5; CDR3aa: CASKAPGGQNQPQHF; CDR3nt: TGTGCCAGCAAGGCCCCGGGTGGACAGAATCAGCCCCAGCATTTT
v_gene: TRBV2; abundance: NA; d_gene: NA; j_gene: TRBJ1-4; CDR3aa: CASSEGQGGEKLFF; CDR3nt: TGTGCCAGCAGTGAGGGGCAGGGAGGTGAAAAACTGTTTTTT
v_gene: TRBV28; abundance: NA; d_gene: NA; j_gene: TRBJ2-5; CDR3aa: CASSPDGNRARQETQYF; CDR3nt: TGTGCCAGCAGCCCGGACGGTAACAGGGCACGACAAGAGACCCAGTACTTC
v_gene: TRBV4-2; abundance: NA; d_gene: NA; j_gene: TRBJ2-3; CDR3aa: CASSRESSGHLTSTDTQYF; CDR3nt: TGTGCCAGCAGCCGCGAGAGCTCGGGACACTTGACTAGCACAGATACGCAGTATTTT
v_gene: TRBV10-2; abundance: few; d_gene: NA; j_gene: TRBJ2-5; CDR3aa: CASSEAGRETQYF; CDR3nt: TGCGCCAGCAGTGAGGCAGGGAGGGAGACCCAGTACTTC
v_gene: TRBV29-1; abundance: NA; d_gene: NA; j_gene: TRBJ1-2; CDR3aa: CSVVWASYGYTF; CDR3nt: TGCAGCGTTGTGTGGGCGAGCTATGGCTACACCTTC
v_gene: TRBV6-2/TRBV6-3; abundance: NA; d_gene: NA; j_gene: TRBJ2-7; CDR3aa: CASSYSRSYEQYF; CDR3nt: TGTGCCAGCAGTTACTCTCGGTCCTACGAGCAGTACTTC
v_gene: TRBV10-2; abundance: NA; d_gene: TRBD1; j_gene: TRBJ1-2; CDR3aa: CASSQNRGEGGYTF; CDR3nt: TGCGCCAGCAGTCAAAACAGGGGTGAGGGTGGCTACACCTTC
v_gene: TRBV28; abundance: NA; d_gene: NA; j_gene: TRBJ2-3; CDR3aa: CASSLSLATSEADTQYF; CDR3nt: TGTGCCAGCAGTTTGAGTTTAGCCACCTCGGAAGCAGATACGCAGTATTTT
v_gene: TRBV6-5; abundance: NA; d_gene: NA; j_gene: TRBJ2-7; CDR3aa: CASGKIRRGNYEQYF; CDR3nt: TGTGCCAGCGGGAAGATTCGGAGAGGGAACTACGAGCAGTACTTC
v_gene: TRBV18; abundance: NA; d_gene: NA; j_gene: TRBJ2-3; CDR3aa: CASSPLGQTSTDTQYF; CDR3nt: TGTGCCAGCTCACCACTCGGACAGACTAGCACAGATACGCAGTATTTT
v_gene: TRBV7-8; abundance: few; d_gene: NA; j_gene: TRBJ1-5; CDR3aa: CASSLVGTPNLGQPQHF; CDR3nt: TGTGCCAGCAGCTTAGTTGGGACACCGAACCTGGGGCAGCCCCAGCATTTT
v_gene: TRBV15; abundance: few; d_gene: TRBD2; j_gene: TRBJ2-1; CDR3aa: CATSRGAAAGGFNEQFF; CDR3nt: TGTGCCACCAGCAGAGGGGCGGCAGCGGGAGGGTTTAATGAGCAGTTCTTC
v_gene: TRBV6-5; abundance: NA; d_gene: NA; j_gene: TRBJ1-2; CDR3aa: CASSPPGTSNYGYTF; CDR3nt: TGTGCCAGCAGTCCGCCGGGAACATCCAACTATGGCTACACCTTC
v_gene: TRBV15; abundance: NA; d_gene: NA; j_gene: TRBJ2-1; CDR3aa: CATSRVGGESRNEQFF; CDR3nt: TGTGCCACCAGCAGAGTGGGCGGGGAGAGTAGGAATGAGCAGTTCTTC
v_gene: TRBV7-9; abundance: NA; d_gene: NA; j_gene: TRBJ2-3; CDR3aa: CASSFEDTQYF; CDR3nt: TGTGCCAGCAGCTTCGAGGATACGCAGTATTTT
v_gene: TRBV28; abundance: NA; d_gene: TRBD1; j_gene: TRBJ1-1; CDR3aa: CASSFRQGVLAFF; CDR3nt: TGTGCCAGCAGTTTTAGACAGGGGGTGTTAGCTTTCTTT
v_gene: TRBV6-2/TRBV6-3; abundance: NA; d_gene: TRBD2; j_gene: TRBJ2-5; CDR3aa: CASSYPWTSGRRSETQYF; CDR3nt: TGTGCCAGCAGTTACCCCTGGACTAGCGGGAGAAGGAGTGAGACCCAGTACTTC
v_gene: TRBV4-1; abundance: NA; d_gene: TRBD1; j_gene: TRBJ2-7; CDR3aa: CASSQAQSGGYEQYF; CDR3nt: TGCGCCAGCAGCCAAGCCCAGTCAGGGGGTTACGAGCAGTACTTC
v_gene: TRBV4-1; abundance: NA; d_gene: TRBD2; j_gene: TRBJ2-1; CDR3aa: CASSQLGVRELAGNNEQFF; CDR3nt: TGCGCCAGCAGCCAACTCGGAGTCCGAGAACTAGCGGGCAACAATGAGCAGTTCTTC
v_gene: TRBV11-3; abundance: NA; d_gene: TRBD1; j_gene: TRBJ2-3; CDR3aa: CASSLVTGDADTQYF; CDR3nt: TGTGCCAGCAGCTTAGTGACAGGGGATGCAGATACGCAGTATTTT
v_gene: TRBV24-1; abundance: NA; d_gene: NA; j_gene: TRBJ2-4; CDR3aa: CATSASLGDIQYF; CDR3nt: TGTGCCACCAGTGCCTCCTTAGGGGACATTCAGTACTTC
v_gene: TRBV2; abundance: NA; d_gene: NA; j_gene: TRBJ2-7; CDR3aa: CASRRYRDEQYF; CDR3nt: TGTGCCAGCAGACGATACAGAGACGAGCAGTACTTC
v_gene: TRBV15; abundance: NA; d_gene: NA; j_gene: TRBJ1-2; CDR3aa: CATSRDSWTRARAFGYTF; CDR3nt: TGTGCCACCAGCAGAGATTCTTGGACACGGGCAAGGGCCTTTGGCTACACCTTC
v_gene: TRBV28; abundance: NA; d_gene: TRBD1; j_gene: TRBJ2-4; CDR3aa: CASSSRQGAKNIQYF; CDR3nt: TGTGCCAGCAGTTCTAGACAGGGGGCCAAAAACATTCAGTACTTC
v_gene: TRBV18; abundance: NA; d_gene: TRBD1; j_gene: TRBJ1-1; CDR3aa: CASSPGQGEKAFF; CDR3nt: TGTGCCAGCTCACCAGGACAGGGGGAGAAAGCTTTCTTT
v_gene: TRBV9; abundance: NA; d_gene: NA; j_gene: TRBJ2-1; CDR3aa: CASSVTGGQSNEQFF; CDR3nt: TGTGCCAGCAGCGTGACTGGAGGACAGTCCAATGAGCAGTTCTTC
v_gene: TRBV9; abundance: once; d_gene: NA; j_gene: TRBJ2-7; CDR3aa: CASSTGGDRAEQYF; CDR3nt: TGTGCCAGCAGCACCGGGGGGGACAGGGCCGAGCAGTACTTC
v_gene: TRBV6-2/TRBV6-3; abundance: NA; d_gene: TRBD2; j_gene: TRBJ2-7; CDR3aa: CASSQPGGRFYYEQYF; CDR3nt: TGTGCCAGCAGCCAGCCGGGCGGGAGATTTTACTACGAGCAGTACTTC
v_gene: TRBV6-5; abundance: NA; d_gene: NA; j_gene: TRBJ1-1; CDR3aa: CASSRGREIEAFF; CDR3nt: TGTGCCAGCAGCCGGGGAAGAGAGATTGAAGCTTTCTTT
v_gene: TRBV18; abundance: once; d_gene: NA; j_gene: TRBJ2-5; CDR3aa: CASSPPPGGQETQYF; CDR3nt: TGTGCCAGCTCACCCCCCCCAGGGGGGCAAGAGACCCAGTACTTC
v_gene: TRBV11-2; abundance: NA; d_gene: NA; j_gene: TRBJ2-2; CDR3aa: CASSFQDTNTGELFF; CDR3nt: TGTGCCAGCAGCTTCCAAGACACGAACACCGGGGAGCTGTTTTTT
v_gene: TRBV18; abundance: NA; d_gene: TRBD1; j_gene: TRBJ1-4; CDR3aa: CASSAGQGFGEKLFF; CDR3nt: TGTGCCAGCTCAGCCGGACAGGGCTTCGGCGAAAAACTGTTTTTT
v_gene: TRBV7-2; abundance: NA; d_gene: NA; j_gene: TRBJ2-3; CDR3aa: CASSQGVGLDTQYF; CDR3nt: TGTGCCAGCAGCCAAGGGGTCGGCCTAGATACGCAGTATTTT
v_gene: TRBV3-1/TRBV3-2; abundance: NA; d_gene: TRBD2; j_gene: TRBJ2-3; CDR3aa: CASSQWTSGNSDTQYF; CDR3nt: TGTGCCAGCAGCCAATGGACTAGCGGGAACTCCGATACGCAGTATTTT
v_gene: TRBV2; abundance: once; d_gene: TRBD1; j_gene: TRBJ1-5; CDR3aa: CASLQQGALDQPQHF; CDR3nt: TGTGCCAGCCTACAACAGGGGGCATTGGATCAGCCCCAGCATTTT